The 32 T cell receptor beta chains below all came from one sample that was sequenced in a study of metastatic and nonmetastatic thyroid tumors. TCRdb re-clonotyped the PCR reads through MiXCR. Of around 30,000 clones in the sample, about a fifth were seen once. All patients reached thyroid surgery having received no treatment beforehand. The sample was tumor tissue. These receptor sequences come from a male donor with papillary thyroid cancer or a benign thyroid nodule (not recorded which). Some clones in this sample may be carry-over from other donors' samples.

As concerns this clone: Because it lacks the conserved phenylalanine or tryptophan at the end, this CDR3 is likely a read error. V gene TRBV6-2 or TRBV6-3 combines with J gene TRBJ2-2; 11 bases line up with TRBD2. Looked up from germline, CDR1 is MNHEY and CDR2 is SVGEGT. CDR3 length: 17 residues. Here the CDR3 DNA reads TGTGCCAGCAGTTACGGACTAGCGGGCTCGAACGCCGGGGAGCTGTTTCTT. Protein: CASSYGLAGSNAGELFL.

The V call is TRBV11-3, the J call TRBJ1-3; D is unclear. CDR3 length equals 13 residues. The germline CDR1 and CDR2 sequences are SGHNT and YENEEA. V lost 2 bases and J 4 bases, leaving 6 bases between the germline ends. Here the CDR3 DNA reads TGTGCCAGCAGCTTAAACGCCGGAAACACCATATATTTT. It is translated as CASSLNAGNTIYF.

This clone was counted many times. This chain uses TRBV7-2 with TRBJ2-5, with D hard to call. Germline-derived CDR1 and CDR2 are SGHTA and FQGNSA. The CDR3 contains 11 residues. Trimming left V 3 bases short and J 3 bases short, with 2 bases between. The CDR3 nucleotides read TGTGCCAGCAGCTTTAAAGAGACCCAGTACTTC. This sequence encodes CASSFKETQYF.

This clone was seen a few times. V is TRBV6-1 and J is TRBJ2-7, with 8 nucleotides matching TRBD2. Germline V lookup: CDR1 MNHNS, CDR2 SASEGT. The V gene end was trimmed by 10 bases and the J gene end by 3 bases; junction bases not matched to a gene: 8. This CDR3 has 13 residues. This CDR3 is CATTGGGSYEQYF. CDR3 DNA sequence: TGTGCCACCACGGGAGGGGGGAGCTACGAGCAGTACTTC.

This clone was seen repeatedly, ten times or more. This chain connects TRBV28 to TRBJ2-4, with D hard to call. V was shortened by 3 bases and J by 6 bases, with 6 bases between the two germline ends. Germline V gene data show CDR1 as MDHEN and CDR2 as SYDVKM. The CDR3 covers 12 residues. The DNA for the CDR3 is TGTGCCAGCAGTTTTAGAGGAAACATTCAGTACTTC. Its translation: CASSFRGNIQYF.

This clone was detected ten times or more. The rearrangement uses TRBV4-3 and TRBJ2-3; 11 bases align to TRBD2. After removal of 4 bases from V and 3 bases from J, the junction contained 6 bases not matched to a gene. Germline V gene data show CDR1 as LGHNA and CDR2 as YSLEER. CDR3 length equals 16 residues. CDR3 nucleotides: TGCGCCAGCAGCCGCACGACTAGCGGGACGACAGATACGCAGTATTTT. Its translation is CASSRTTSGTTDTQYF.

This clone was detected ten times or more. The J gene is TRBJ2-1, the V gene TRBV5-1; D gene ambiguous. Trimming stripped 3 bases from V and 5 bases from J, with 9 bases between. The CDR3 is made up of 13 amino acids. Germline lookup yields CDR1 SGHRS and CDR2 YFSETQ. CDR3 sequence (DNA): TGCGCCAGCAGCTCTGTTTCGGACAATGAGCAGTTCTTC. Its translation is CASSSVSDNEQFF.

CDR3 coding DNA: TGCGCCAGCAGCCAAGGGGACAGCTCCTATAATTCACCCCTCCACTTT. Residues: CASSQGDSSYNSPLHF. The chain links TRBV4-1 to TRBJ1-6, with 7 bases lining up with TRBD1. CDR3 length equals 16 residues. Trimming took 1 base from V and 0 from J; bases not matched to a gene: 0. Germline V gives CDR1 MGHRA, CDR2 YSYEKL.

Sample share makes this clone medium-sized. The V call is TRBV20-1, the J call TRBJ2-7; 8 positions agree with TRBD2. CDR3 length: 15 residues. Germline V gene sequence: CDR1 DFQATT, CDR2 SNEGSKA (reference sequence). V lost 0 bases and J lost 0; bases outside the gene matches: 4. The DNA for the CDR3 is TGCAGTGCTAGAGAAGCTAGCGGGCTCTCCTACGAGCAGTACTTC. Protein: CSAREASGLSYEQYF.

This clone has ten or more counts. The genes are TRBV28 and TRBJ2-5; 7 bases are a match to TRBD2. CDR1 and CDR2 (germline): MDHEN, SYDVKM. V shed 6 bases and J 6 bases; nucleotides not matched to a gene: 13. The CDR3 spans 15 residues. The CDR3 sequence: CASRLFSGAGKTQYF. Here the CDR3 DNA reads TGTGCCAGCAGACTATTTAGCGGAGCGGGAAAGACCCAGTACTTC.

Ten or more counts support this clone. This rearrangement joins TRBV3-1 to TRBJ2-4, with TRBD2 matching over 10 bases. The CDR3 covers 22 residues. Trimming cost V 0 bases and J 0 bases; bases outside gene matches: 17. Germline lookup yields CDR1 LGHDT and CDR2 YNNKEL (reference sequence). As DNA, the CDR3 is TGTGCCAGCAGCCAAGATCTTGCGGCTAGCGGGAGTCTTTATCTAGCCAAAAACATTCAGTACTTC. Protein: CASSQDLAASGSLYLAKNIQYF.

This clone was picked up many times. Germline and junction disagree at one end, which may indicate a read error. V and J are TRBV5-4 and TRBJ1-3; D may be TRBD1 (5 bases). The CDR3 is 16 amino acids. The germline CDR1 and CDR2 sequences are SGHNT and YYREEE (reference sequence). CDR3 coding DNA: TGTGCCAGCACCTTGGACACCGACAGCGAGGGAAACACCATATATTTT. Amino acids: CASTLDTDSEGNTIYF.

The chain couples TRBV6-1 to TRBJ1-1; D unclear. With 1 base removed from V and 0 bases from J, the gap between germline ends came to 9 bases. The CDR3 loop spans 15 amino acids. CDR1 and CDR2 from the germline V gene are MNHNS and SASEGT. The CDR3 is CASSEVVAMNTEAFF. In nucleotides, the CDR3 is TGTGCCAGCAGTGAAGTCGTAGCTATGAACACTGAAGCTTTCTTT.

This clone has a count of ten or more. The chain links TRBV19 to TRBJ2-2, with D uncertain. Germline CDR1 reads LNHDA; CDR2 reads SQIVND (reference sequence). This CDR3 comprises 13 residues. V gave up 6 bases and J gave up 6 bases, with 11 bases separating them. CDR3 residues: CASRLHSAGELFF. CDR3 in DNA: TGTGCCAGTAGGCTCCACAGCGCCGGGGAGCTGTTTTTT.

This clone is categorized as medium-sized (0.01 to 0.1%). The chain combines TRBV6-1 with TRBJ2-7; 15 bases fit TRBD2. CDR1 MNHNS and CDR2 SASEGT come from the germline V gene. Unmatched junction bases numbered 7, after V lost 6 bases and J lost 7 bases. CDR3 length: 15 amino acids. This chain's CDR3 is CASRAGLAGGREQYF. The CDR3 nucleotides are TGTGCCAGCAGGGCGGGACTAGCGGGAGGAAGGGAGCAGTACTTC.

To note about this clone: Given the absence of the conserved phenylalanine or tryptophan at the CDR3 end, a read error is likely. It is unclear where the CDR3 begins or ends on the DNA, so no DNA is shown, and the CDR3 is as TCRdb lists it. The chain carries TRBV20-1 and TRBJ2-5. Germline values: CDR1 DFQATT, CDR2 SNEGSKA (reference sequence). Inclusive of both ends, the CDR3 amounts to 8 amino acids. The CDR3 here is CSARPVTI.

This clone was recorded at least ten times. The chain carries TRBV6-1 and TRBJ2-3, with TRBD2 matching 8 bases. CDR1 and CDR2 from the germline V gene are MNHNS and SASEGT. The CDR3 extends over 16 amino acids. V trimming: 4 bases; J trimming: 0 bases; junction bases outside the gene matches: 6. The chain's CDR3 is CASSAGGGRSTDTQYF. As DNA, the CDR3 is TGTGCCAGCAGTGCCGGGGGGGGGCGAAGCACAGATACGCAGTATTTT.

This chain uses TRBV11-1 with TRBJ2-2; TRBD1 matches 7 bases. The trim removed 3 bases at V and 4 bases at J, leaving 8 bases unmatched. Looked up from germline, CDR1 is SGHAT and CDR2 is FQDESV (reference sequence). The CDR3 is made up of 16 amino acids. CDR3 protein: CASSLVGRGITGELFF. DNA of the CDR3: TGTGCCAGCAGCTTGGTGGGCAGGGGGATCACCGGGGAGCTGTTTTTT.

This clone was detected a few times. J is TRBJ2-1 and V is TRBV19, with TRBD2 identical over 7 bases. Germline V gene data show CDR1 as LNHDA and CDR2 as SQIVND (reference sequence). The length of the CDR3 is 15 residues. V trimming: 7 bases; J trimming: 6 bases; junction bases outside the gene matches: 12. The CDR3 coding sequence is TGTGCCAGTAACAAGGCTAGCGGTAGCGGCAATGAGCAGTTCTTC. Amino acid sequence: CASNKASGSGNEQFF.

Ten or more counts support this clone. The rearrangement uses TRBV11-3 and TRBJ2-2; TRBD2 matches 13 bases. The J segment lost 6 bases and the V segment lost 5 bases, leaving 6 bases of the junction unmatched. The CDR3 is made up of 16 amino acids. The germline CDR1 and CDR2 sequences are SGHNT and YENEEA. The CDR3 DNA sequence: TGTGCCAGCAGCCCTGGACTAGCGGGAGTCGCCGGGGAGCTGTTTTTT. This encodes CASSPGLAGVAGELFF.

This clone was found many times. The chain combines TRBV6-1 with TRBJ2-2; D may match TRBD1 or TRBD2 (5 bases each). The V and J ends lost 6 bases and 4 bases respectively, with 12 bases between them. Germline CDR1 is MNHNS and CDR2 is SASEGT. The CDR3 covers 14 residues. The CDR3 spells CASRLHGTTGELFF. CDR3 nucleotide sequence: TGTGCCAGCAGACTCCACGGGACCACCGGGGAGCTGTTTTTT.

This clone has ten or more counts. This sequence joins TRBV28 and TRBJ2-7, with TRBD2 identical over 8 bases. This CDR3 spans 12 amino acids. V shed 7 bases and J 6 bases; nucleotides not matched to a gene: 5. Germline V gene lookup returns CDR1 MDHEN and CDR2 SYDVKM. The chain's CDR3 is CASIRGGGEQYF. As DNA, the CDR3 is TGTGCCAGCATACGGGGGGGGGGCGAGCAGTACTTC.

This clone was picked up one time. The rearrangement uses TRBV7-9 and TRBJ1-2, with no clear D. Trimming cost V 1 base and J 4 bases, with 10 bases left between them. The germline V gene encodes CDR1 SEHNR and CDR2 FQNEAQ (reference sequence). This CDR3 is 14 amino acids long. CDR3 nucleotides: TGTGCCAGCAGCTTAGTTGGTGACCCCTATGGCTACACCTTC. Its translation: CASSLVGDPYGYTF. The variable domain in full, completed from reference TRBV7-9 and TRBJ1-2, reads DTGVSQNPRHKITKRGQNVTFRCDPISEHNRLYWYRQTLGQGPEFLTYFQNEAQLEKSRLLSDRFSAERPKGSFSTLEIQRTEQGDSAMYLCASSLVGDPYGYTFGSGTRLTVV.

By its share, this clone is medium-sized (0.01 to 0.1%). CDR3 sequence reads: CASSEAWGGLVREQFF. The CDR3 DNA is TGTGCCAGCAGTGAAGCATGGGGGGGATTAGTTCGTGAGCAGTTCTTC. The rearrangement links TRBV6-1 to TRBJ2-1, with 7 nucleotides matching TRBD2. The CDR3 runs to 16 residues. Trimming took 0 bases from V and 9 from J; bases not matched to a gene: 11. Germline V gene lookup returns CDR1 MNHNS and CDR2 SASEGT.

The CDR3 coding sequence is TGTGCCAGCAGCCTTGCTACGGGTACCTACAATGAGCAGTTCTTC. Translation gives CASSLATGTYNEQFF. The V gene is TRBV7-2, the J gene TRBJ2-1; D not certain. From germline, CDR1 is SGHTA and CDR2 FQGNSA. V was cut by 5 bases and J by 2 bases, with 13 bases left in between. The CDR3 contains 15 residues.

The CDR3 here is CASSEAPFPGTGYEQYF. The CDR3 DNA reads as TGTGCCAGCAGTGAAGCGCCTTTCCCCGGGACTGGATACGAGCAGTACTTC. This chain joins TRBV2 and TRBJ2-7, with TRBD2 as a possible D gene (6 bases). This CDR3 is 17 amino acids long. Germline assignment: CDR1 SNHLY and CDR2 FYNNEI. The V gene lost 0 bases and the J gene lost 4 bases, with 19 bases spanning the gap.

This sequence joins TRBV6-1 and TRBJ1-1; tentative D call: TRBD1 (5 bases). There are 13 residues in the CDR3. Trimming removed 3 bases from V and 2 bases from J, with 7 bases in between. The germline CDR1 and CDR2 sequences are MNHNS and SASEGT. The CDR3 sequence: CASSDRANTEAFF. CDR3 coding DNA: TGTGCCAGCAGTGACAGGGCCAACACTGAAGCTTTCTTT.

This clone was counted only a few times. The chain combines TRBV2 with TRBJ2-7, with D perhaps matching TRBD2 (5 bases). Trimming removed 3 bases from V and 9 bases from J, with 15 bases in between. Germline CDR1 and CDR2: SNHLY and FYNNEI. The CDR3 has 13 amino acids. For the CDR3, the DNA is TGTGCCAGCAGTGAGAGCCTCGTTCGGGGGCAGTACTTC. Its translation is CASSESLVRGQYF. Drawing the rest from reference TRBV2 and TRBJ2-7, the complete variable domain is EPEVTQTPSHQVTQMGQEVILRCVPISNHLYFYWYRQILGQKVEFLVSFYNNEISEKSEIFDDQFSVERPDGSNFTLKIRSTKLEDSAMYFCASSESLVRGQYFGPGTRLTVT.

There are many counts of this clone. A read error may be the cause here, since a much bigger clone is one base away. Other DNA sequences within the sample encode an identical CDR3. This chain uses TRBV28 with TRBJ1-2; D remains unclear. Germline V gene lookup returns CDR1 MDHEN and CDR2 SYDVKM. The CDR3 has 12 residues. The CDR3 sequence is CATSSENYGYTF. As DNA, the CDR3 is TGTGCCACCTCGTCGGAAAACTATGGTTACACCTTC.

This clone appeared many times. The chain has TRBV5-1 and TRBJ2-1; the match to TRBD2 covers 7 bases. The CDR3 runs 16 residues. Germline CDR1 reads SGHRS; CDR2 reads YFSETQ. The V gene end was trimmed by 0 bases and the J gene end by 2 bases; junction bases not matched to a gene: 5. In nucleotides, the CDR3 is TGCGCCAGCAGCTTGGTTGCGGGAGCGACCTACAATGAGCAGTTCTTC. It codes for CASSLVAGATYNEQFF.

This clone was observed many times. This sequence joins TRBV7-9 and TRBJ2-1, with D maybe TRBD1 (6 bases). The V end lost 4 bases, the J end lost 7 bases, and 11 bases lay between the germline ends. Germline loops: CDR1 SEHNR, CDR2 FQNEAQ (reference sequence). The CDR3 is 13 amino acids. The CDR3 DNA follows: TGTGCCAGCAGCTGGATCAGGGGAAATGAGCAGTTCTTC. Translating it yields CASSWIRGNEQFF. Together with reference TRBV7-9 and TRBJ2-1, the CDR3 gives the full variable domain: DTGVSQNPRHKITKRGQNVTFRCDPISEHNRLYWYRQTLGQGPEFLTYFQNEAQLEKSRLLSDRFSAERPKGSFSTLEIQRTEQGDSAMYLCASSWIRGNEQFFGPGTRLTVL.

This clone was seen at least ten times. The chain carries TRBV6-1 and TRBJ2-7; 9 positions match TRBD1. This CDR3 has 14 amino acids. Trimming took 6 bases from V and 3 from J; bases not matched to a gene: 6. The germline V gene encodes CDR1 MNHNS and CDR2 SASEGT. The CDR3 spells CASSRDRAFYEQYF. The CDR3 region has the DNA TGTGCCAGCAGCCGGGACAGGGCTTTCTACGAGCAGTACTTC.